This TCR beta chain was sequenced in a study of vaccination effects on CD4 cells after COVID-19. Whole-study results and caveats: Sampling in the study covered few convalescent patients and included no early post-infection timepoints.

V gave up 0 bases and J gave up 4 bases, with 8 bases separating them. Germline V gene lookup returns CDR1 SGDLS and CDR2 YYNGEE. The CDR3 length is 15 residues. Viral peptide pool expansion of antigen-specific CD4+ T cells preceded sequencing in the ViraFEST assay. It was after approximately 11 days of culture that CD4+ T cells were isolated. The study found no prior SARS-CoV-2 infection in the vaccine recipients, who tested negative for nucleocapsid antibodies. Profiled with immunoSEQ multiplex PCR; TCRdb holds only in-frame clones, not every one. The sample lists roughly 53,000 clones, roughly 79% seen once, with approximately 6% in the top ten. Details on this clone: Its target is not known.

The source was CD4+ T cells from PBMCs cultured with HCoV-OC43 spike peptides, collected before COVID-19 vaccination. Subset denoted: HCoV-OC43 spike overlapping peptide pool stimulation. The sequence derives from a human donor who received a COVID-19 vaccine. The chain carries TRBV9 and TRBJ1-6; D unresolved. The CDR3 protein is CASSVAATYNSPLHF. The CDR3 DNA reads TGTGCCAGCAGCGTAGCGGCGACTTATAATTCACCCCTCCACTTT. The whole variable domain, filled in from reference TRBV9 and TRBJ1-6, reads DSGVTQTPKHLITATGQRVTLRCSPRSGDLSVYWYQQSLDQGLQFLIQYYNGEERAKGNILERFSAQQFPDLHSELNLSSLELGDSALYFCASSVAATYNSPLHFGNGTRLTVT.